Included here is one T cell receptor (beta chain) sequence, with context. This entry is derived from a study of blood T cell repertoires in COVID-19. Study information: Sites in the United States, Italy and Spain provided acute and convalescent COVID-19 samples.

This table comes from immunoSEQ multiplex PCR, and its TCRdb copy is limited to in-frame clones, with some not included. The profile covers about 240,000 clones, with approximately 90% appearing a single time and 0.95% to 1% taken by the ten largest. Sequenced: peripheral blood. The TCR comes from a woman in her forties who had recovered from COVID-19.

The CDR3 sequence: CATGLAGSYEQYF. CDR3 bases: TGTGCCACCGGACTAGCCGGTTCCTACGAGCAGTACTTC. The V and J genes are TRBV10-3 and TRBJ2-7; 8 bases align to TRBD2. The germline CDR1 and CDR2 sequences are ENHRY and SYGVKD. The CDR3 contains 13 residues. V shed 10 bases and J 1 base; nucleotides not matched to a gene: 6.